Here is one T cell receptor (beta chain) with its context. Data came from immunoSEQ multiplex PCR; TCRdb stores just in-frame clones and leaves some out. The repertoire holds roughly 96,000 clones, with about 80% as singletons. These data originate in a study of blood T cell repertoires in COVID-19. About the research overall: The origin of the acute and convalescent COVID-19 samples was the United States, Italy and Spain.

The CDR3 loop spans 15 amino acids. Trimming at V came to 3 bases and at J to 4 bases, leaving 4 bases not matched to a gene. Germline CDR1 SEHNR, CDR2 FQNEAQ (reference sequence). The specimen sequenced was peripheral blood. The sequence was obtained from a man in his sixties with acute or convalescent COVID-19. V is TRBV7-9 and J is TRBJ2-1; 9 positions agree with TRBD1. This chain's CDR3 is CASSFPDRGYNEQFF. The CDR3 region has the DNA TGTGCCAGCAGCTTTCCGGACAGGGGATACAATGAGCAGTTCTTC.